These T cell receptor beta chains were read from a single sample in a study of T cells in Graves' hyperthyroidism and ophthalmopathy. One entry per CDR3 protein, called by TCRdb with MiXCR from the multiplex PCR reads. The table has roughly 840,000 distinct CDR3 sequences, roughly 40% seen once. Sequences were obtained from blood. These receptors all come from a man aged 18 to 29 with Graves' hyperthyroidism. Both conserved end residues are part of each CDR3. D genes are given only for firm matches. Clone size is stated in some rows and not others, as once, few, many or a class when expanded.

j_call d_call v_call clone_size cdr3_aa cdr3_nt
TRBJ1-2 NA TRBV6-5 NA CASSDYGGYTF TGTGCCAGCAGTGATTACGGGGGCTACACCTTC
TRBJ1-4 TRBD1 TRBV2 many CASSRTGISEKLFF TGTGCCAGCAGTCGGACAGGGATTAGCGAAAAACTGTTTTTT
TRBJ1-1 TRBD1 TRBV9 NA CANSEIQGMNTEAFF TGTGCCAACAGCGAAATACAGGGGATGAACACTGAAGCTTTCTTT
TRBJ2-3 NA TRBV25-1 few CASSERTDTQYF TGTGCCAGCAGTGAAAGGACAGATACGCAGTATTTT
TRBJ2-7 NA TRBV7-9 once CASSLGGSRTYEQYF TGTGCCAGCAGCTTAGGAGGTTCAAGGACCTACGAGCAGTACTTC
TRBJ2-7 NA TRBV12-3/TRBV12-4 NA CASSDLSSYEQYF TGTGCCAGCAGTGATCTTAGCTCCTACGAGCAGTACTTC
TRBJ2-1 TRBD2 TRBV29-1 NA CSVEDVAGGSSYNEQFF TGCAGCGTTGAAGATGTAGCGGGAGGATCGTCCTACAATGAGCAGTTCTTC
TRBJ2-7 NA TRBV7-2 NA CASSFTGIHEQYF TGTGCCAGCAGCTTCACAGGGATCCACGAGCAGTACTTC
TRBJ2-2 NA TRBV7-2 few CASSPIAGTPNTGELFF TGTGCCAGCAGCCCGATAGCCGGGACTCCGAACACCGGGGAGCTGTTTTTT
TRBJ1-3 NA TRBV7-9 NA CASSLGDPGAGNTIYF TGTGCCAGCAGCTTAGGGGATCCGGGAGCTGGAAACACCATATATTTT
TRBJ2-5 NA TRBV7-9 many CASSLTGRGRETQYF TGTGCCAGCAGCTTAACCGGACGGGGGCGAGAGACCCAGTACTTC
TRBJ2-7 NA TRBV12-3/TRBV12-4 few CASSPQGRGEQYF TGTGCCAGCAGTCCCCAGGGGAGAGGCGAGCAGTACTTC
TRBJ2-1 NA TRBV10-3 NA CAISEWALEQFF TGTGCCATCAGTGAGTGGGCGCTTGAGCAGTTCTTC
TRBJ1-2 NA TRBV12-3/TRBV12-4 many CASRDGVYGYTF TGTGCCAGCAGGGACGGAGTATATGGCTACACCTTC
TRBJ2-5 NA TRBV20-1 many CSARGILGGETQYF TGCAGTGCTAGAGGGATTCTGGGAGGAGAGACCCAGTACTTC
TRBJ1-5 NA TRBV9 NA CASSVDTGFNQPQHF TGTGCCAGCAGCGTAGATACAGGATTCAATCAGCCCCAGCATTTT
TRBJ1-2 NA TRBV3-1 NA CASSQDPTGFGYTF TGTGCCAGCAGCCAAGATCCCACAGGGTTTGGCTACACCTTC
TRBJ1-1 NA TRBV6-5 many CASSYSTGNTEAFF TGTGCCAGCAGTTACTCGACAGGAAACACTGAAGCTTTCTTT
TRBJ2-5 NA TRBV7-9 NA CASSFGGNQPQYF TGTGCCAGCAGCTTTGGCGGCAATCAGCCCCAGTACTTC
TRBJ2-5 NA TRBV7-8 NA CASSLDSGAKETQYF TGTGCCAGCAGCTTAGATTCGGGGGCCAAGGAGACCCAGTACTTC
TRBJ2-7 NA TRBV5-4 NA CASSQDPYPSYEQYF TGTGCCAGCAGCCAGGACCCGTACCCCTCCTACGAGCAGTACTTC
TRBJ2-7 NA TRBV4-3 few CASSQDARHSAYEQYF TGCGCCAGCAGCCAAGATGCCCGTCACAGTGCCTACGAGCAGTACTTC
TRBJ2-2 NA TRBV29-1 many CSVLNVVAGELFF TGCAGCGTGCTGAATGTGGTCGCCGGGGAGCTGTTTTTT
TRBJ2-5 TRBD1 TRBV7-9 NA CASSWTGAGQETQYF TGTGCCAGCAGCTGGACAGGGGCAGGGCAAGAGACCCAGTACTTC
TRBJ2-2 NA TRBV5-6 once CASSVTPGSTGELFF TGTGCCAGCAGCGTGACCCCTGGGAGCACCGGGGAGCTGTTTTTT
TRBJ1-5 NA TRBV11-2 few CASSEGLFNQPQHF TGTGCCAGCAGTGAGGGACTTTTTAATCAGCCCCAGCATTTT
TRBJ1-4 NA TRBV7-2 many CASSPRTDRNEKLFF TGTGCCAGCAGCCCCCGCACGGACCGTAATGAAAAACTGTTTTTT
TRBJ2-6 NA TRBV25-1 NA CASGGGSGANVLTF TGTGCCAGCGGCGGGGGCAGTGGGGCCAACGTCCTGACTTTC
TRBJ2-7 TRBD1 TRBV7-2 NA CASSLWQGVDEQYF TGTGCCAGCAGCTTGTGGCAGGGGGTGGACGAGCAGTACTTC
TRBJ1-5 TRBD1 TRBV2 NA CASSEARTGTQPQHF TGTGCCAGCAGTGAAGCCCGGACAGGGACTCAGCCCCAGCATTTT
TRBJ1-5 NA TRBV13 many CASSVQGQPQHF TGTGCCAGCAGCGTCCAGGGGCAGCCCCAGCATTTT
TRBJ1-5 TRBD1 TRBV7-2 few CASSFGFDRAQPQHF TGTGCCAGCAGTTTTGGATTCGACAGGGCCCAGCCCCAGCATTTT
TRBJ1-1 NA TRBV4-1 few CASSQDSRDTEAFF TGCGCCAGCAGCCAAGATTCCAGGGATACTGAAGCTTTCTTT
TRBJ1-6 NA TRBV7-2 NA CASSLRRTDLHF TGTGCCAGCAGCTTACGGCGCACAGATCTCCACTTT
TRBJ2-3 NA TRBV20-1 NA CSAQEGTTTDTQYF TGCAGTGCTCAGGAGGGGACCACCACAGATACGCAGTATTTT
TRBJ2-5 TRBD2 TRBV3-1 few CASSKGGEKPGQYF TGTGCCAGCAGCAAGGGAGGGGAGAAACCGGGCCAGTACTTC
TRBJ1-5 NA TRBV14 NA CVSSQGSNQPQHF TGTGTCAGCAGCCAAGGTAGCAATCAGCCCCAGCATTTT
TRBJ1-3 NA TRBV9 many CASSGDGADTIYF TGTGCCAGCAGCGGGGACGGTGCGGACACCATATATTTT
TRBJ2-1 NA TRBV6-5 NA CASSRVYNEQFF TGTGCCAGCAGTCGAGTTTACAATGAGCAGTTCTTC
TRBJ2-5 TRBD2 TRBV7-9 few CASSLVSGTTRETQYF TGTGCCAGCAGCTTAGTTTCGGGGACTACTCGGGAGACCCAGTACTTC
TRBJ2-5 NA TRBV11-2 NA CASSWVPGEETQYF TGTGCCAGCTCATGGGTTCCAGGGGAAGAGACCCAGTACTTC
TRBJ1-1 NA TRBV5-8 NA CASSAEPKSGAFF TGTGCCAGCAGCGCAGAACCTAAAAGTGGTGCTTTCTTT
TRBJ1-1 NA TRBV7-9 many CASRTAATTEAFF TGTGCCAGCAGGACCGCCGCGACCACTGAAGCTTTCTTT
TRBJ1-5 NA TRBV2 NA CASSFDAGGNQPQHF TGTGCCAGCAGTTTCGATGCGGGAGGAAATCAGCCCCAGCATTTT
TRBJ2-7 TRBD1 TRBV29-1 NA CSVGTGGEQYF TGCAGCGTCGGGACAGGGGGCGAGCAGTACTTC
TRBJ1-1 NA TRBV29-1 many CSVEEPQGGTEAFF TGCAGCGTTGAAGAGCCCCAGGGAGGCACTGAAGCTTTCTTT
TRBJ1-5 NA TRBV7-9 few CASSPAEQPQHF TGTGCCAGCAGCCCTGCAGAGCAGCCCCAGCATTTT
TRBJ1-5 NA TRBV15 NA CATSRDLEDEQPQHF TGTGCCACCAGCAGAGATTTGGAGGACGAGCAGCCCCAGCATTTT
TRBJ1-2 NA TRBV6-1 many CASSEGSGNDGYTF TGTGCCAGCAGTGAAGGTAGTGGGAACGATGGCTACACCTTC
TRBJ1-6 NA TRBV10-3 NA CAISDLQGDSSYNSPLHF TGTGCCATCAGTGACCTACAGGGCGATAGCTCCTATAATTCACCCCTCCACTTT
TRBJ2-7 NA TRBV7-2 NA CASRVDGSSSYEQYF TGTGCCAGCAGAGTCGACGGGAGTTCGAGCTACGAGCAGTACTTC